This record covers a single T cell receptor beta chain. Its target is unknown. Germline loops: CDR1 MGHDK, CDR2 SYGVNS. The V end lost 8 bases, the J end lost 4 bases, and 11 bases lay between the germline ends. The CDR3 is 12 residues long. Reverse transcription of 0.5 to 1 ug RNA was performed with random hexamers. TCRdb ran MiXCR on the immunoSEQ multiplex PCR reads and lists one entry per CDR3 protein. The sample holds around 80,000 distinct CDR3 sequences, approximately 96% seen once. These data are taken from a study of CD8 T cells in Susac syndrome. Study context: Patients with Susac syndrome were therapy-naive, on corticosteroids, or on intravenous immunoglobulin alone at the time that blood was drawn.

Broader study findings: The study conceded that its TCR sequencing and HLA analysis involved relatively few individuals.

This clonotype was obtained from a human donor with Susac syndrome. What was sequenced was CD8+ T cells from PBMCs. The chain recombines TRBV25-1 with TRBJ1-2, with a tentative D call TRBD1 (6 bases). CDR3 in amino acids: CASGGGSYGYTF. CDR3 in DNA: TGTGCCAGCGGGGGCGGTAGCTATGGCTACACCTTC.